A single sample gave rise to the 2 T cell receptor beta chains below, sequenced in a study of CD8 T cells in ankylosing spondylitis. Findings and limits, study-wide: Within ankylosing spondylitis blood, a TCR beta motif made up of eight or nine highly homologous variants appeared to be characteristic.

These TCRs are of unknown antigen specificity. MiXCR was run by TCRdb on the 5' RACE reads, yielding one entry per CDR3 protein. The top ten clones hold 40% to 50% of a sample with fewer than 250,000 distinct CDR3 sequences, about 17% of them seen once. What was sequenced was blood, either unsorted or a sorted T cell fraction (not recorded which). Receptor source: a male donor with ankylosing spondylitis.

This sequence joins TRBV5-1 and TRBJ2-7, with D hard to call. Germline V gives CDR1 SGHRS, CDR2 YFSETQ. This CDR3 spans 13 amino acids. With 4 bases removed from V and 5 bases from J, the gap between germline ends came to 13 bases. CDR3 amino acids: CASSPGPVNEQYF. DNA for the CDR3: TGCGCCAGCAGCCCCGGACCCGTCAACGAGCAGTACTTC. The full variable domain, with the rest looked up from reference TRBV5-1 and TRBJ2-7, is KAGVTQTPRYLIKTRGQQVTLSCSPISGHRSVSWYQQTPGQGLQFLFEYFSETQRNKGNFPGRFSGRQFSNSRSEMNVSTLELGDSALYLCASSPGPVNEQYFGPGTRLTVT.

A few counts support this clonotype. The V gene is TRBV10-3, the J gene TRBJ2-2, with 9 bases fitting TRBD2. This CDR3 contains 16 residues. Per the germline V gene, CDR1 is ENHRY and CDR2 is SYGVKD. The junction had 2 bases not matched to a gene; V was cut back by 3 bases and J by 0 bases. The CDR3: CAISDWTSANTGELFF. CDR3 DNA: TGTGCCATCAGTGATTGGACTAGCGCGAACACCGGGGAGCTGTTTTTT.